This T cell receptor beta chain was sequenced during a study of T cell changes during pregnancy in multiple sclerosis (dated by TCRdb to 2018 to 2020). Concerning the study at large: The study looked at changes in the T cell repertoire across pregnancy in women with multiple sclerosis.

Turning to this clone: Its antigen is not yet known. No base qualities exist here, and no much larger clone lies one base off it.

Deletion took 2 bases off V and 6 bases off J, with a span of 16 bases between the germline ends. CDR1 and CDR2 were assigned from the germline V gene (reference sequence) as MNHEY and SMNVEV. Including the terminal cysteine and phenylalanine, the CDR3 comprises 15 residues. The read is trimmed to its CDR3 DNA, 45 bases read in frame from base 1. The method was the immunoSEQ multiplex PCR assay. The table comes from immuneACCESS by way of TCRdb, which keeps in-frame sequences with V and J called. Part of the clones is missing from these tables; in studies checked, under half for an unresolved V gene and the rest for unknown reasons. The table for this sample lists roughly 100,000 clones; about nine tenths of them were counted only once. Under 0.8% of the sample comes from the top ten.

The receptor was derived from a female donor in good health, enrolled as a control in a pregnancy study. In this chain, TRBV27 is recombined with TRBJ1-1; a tentative D match to TRBD1 spans 5 bases. The sample consisted of peripheral blood, taken in the second trimester of pregnancy. The bases read TGTGCCAGCAGTTTAAGTAGTGCCAGGGTGGCTGAAGCTTTCTTT. Its translation reads: CASSLSSARVAEAFF.